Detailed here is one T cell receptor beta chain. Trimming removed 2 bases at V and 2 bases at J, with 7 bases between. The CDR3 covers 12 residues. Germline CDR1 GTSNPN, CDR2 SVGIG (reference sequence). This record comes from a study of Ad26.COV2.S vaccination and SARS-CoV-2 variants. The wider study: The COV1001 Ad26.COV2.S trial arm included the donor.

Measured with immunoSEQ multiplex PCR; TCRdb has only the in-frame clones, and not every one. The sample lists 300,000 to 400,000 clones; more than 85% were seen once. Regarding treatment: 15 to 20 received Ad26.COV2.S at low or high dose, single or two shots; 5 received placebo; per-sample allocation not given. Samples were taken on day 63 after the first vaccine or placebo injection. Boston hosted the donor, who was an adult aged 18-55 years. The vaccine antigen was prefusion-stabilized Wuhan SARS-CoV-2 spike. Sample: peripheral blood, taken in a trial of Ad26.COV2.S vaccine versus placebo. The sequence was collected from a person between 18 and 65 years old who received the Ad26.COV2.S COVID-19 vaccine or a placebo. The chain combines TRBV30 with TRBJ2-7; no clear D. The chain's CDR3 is CAWSYGTYEQYF. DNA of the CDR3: TGTGCCTGGAGTTATGGGACCTACGAGCAGTACTTC.